This TCR beta chain was sequenced during a study of shared clonotypes between healthy human individuals. Study overall: Every donor yielded three CD4 naive, three CD4 memory, two CD8 naive and one CD8 memory plate. Overall study results and limits: What rarefaction showed was incomplete sorted-subset sequencing despite large depth.

Trimming shortened V by 4 bases and J by 9 bases, and 10 bases separated the two germline ends. Germline V gives CDR1 MNHNY, CDR2 SVGAGI (reference sequence). The CDR3 loop spans 12 amino acids. As regards this clone: Its specificity is unknown.

Only in-frame clones appear in the TCRdb table, and some are missing; sequencing was by immunoSEQ multiplex PCR. This sample has over 850,000 clones, with about four fifths found just once. The chain employs TRBV6-6 and TRBJ2-1, with D possibly TRBD2 on 5 matching bases. The sequenced sample consisted of memory CD4+ T cells from PBMCs. The subset is: CD45RA-negative fraction. The sequence was obtained from a man aged 18 to 35 in good health. Some clones in this sample may be carry-over from other donors' samples. Here the CDR3 reads CASSFLRGEQFF. CDR3 nucleotides: TGTGCCAGCAGTTTCCTACGGGGTGAGCAGTTCTTC.